This record concerns one T cell receptor (beta chain) sequence. These data originate in a study of shared clonotypes between healthy human individuals. Study summary: A donor's plate count was three for CD4 naive and three for CD4 memory; CD8 naive had two and CD8 memory one.

Libraries were prepared by immunoSEQ multiplex PCR; TCRdb keeps only in-frame clonotypes and omits some of them. The sample has a few million clones; about 92% are singletons. J lost 7 bases, V lost 0 bases, and 9 bases had no gene match. The CDR3 length is 17 residues. Germline V gene lookup returns CDR1 LGHNA and CDR2 YSLEER. The sample taken for sequencing was naive CD4+ T cells from PBMCs. Regarding subset: CD45RA+ positively selected. The chain couples TRBV4-3 to TRBJ2-2, with TRBD2 identical over 9 bases. This TCR derives from a man between 18 and 29 years old in good health. Some clones in this sample may be carry-over from other donors' samples. CDR3 DNA: TGCGCCAGCAGCCAAGAGGGTGGCGGGAGGGGGATCGGGGAGCTGTTTTTT. It codes for CASSQEGGGRGIGELFF.